This T cell receptor (beta chain) stems from a study of blood T cell repertoires in COVID-19. The overall study: Sites across the United States, Italy and Spain contributed samples from acute and convalescent COVID-19. In each case, the material was cDNA or gDNA derived from T cells, B-cell-depleted T cells, or PBMCs.

Original analysis: Researchers report that nucleated cell counts were estimated from reference gene primer amplification. Using immunoSEQ multiplex PCR, the repertoire was profiled, and TCRdb retains in-frame clones only, with some absent. V and J calls and clone size are those listed in that table; D and trimming were worked out from the DNA. The sample lists 150,000 to 200,000 clones, about 89% occurring once. Trimming removed 6 bases from V and 5 bases from J; junction bases left unmatched: 9. Germline CDR1 reads MDHEN; CDR2 reads SYDVKM. CDR3 length: 16 residues. This receptor was taken from a man in his sixties or seventies with acute or convalescent COVID-19. The sample consisted of peripheral blood. This rearrangement joins TRBV28 to TRBJ2-5; 13 bases fit TRBD2. The CDR3 DNA reads as TGTGCCAGCAGGCGAACTAGCGGGGGGGCCGGCGAGACCCAGTACTTC. Encoded protein: CASRRTSGGAGETQYF.